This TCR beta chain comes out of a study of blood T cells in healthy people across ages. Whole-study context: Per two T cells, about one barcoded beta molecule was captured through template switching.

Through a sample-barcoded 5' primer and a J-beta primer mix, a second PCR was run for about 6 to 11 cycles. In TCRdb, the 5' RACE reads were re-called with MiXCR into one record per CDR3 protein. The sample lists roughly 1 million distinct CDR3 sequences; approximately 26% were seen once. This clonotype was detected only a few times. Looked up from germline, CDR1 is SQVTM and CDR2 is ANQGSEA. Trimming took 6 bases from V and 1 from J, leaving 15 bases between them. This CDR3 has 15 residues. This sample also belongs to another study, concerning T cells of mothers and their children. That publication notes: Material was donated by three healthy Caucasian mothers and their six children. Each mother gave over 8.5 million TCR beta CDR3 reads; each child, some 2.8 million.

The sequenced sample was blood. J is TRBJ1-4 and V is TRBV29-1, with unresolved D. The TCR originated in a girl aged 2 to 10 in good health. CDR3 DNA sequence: TGCAGCGTGGGGTCGGGGAGTCTAACTAATGAAAAACTGTTTTTT. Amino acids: CSVGSGSLTNEKLFF.